The TCR beta chain described here comes from a study of cytotoxic CD8 clonotypes in ibrutinib-treated CLL. Looking at the study overall: In all, about eleven patients were relapsed/refractory, under 16 were treatment-naive and around 17 were IGHV unmutated.

Investigators sought sequencing depths of between 1 in 200,000 and 1 in 1 million T cells. Here immunoSEQ multiplex PCR was the method, and the copy in TCRdb shows in-frame clones only, minus some. This sample has fewer than 40,000 clones, with 68% found just once. This CDR3 region has 15 residues. The V gene lost 5 bases and the J gene lost 3 bases, with 17 bases spanning the gap. CDR1 is SGHTA and CDR2 is FQGNSA in the germline V gene. There are a few counts of this clone. What it binds is not known. Study observations and caveats: Public clonotypes occurred uncommonly; on treatment, they contracted or remained stable.

The sample was PBMCs, taken at disease progression, from a patient treated with ibrutinib. The receptor comes from a human donor with chronic lymphocytic leukemia. V gene TRBV7-2 combines with J gene TRBJ2-7, with a weak D call TRBD1 (6 bases). CDR3 in amino acids: CASSPGADSLYEQYF. DNA for the CDR3: TGTGCCAGCAGCCCAGGGGCCGACAGCCTCTACGAGCAGTACTTC.